Shown below are 18 T cell receptor beta chains from a single sample sequenced in a study of blood T cells in healthy people across ages. Through a sample-barcoded 5' primer and a J-beta primer mix, a second PCR was run for roughly 7 to 12 cycles. One entry per CDR3 protein, called by TCRdb with MiXCR from the 5' RACE reads. The repertoire has about 680,000 distinct CDR3 sequences, approximately 49% of them found once; the top ten carry under 35%. What was sequenced was blood. These receptors came from a woman aged 55-70 years in good health.

This clonotype appeared many times. Here the CDR3 DNA reads TGTGCCAGCAGTGATAGAGCAGATACGCAGTATTTT. This encodes CASSDRADTQYF. This chain uses TRBV2 with TRBJ2-3; D call uncertain. V was trimmed by 3 bases and J by 4 bases, leaving 5 bases between them. Germline V gives CDR1 SNHLY, CDR2 FYNNEI. This CDR3 comprises 12 residues.

The chain is built from TRBV29-1 and TRBJ2-6; tentatively, D is TRBD2 (5 bases). Germline V lookup: CDR1 SQVTM, CDR2 ANQGSEA. With 6 bases removed from V and 0 bases from J, the gap between germline ends came to 9 bases. The CDR3 loop spans 14 amino acids. CDR3 nucleotides: TGCAGCGTAAGACGGGACTCTGGGGCCAACGTCCTGACTTTC. This translates into CSVRRDSGANVLTF.

This rearrangement joins TRBV18 to TRBJ2-5, with TRBD1 as a possible D gene (5 bases). V lost 2 bases, J lost 1 base, and 11 bases lay in between. This CDR3 has 15 amino acids. Looked up from germline, CDR1 is KGHSH and CDR2 is LQKENI. The DNA of the CDR3 is TGTGCCAGCTCACCATACCCCAGGGTCCAAGAGACCCAGTACTTC. Translated, it gives CASSPYPRVQETQYF.

There are a few counts of this clonotype. The chain employs TRBV20-1 and TRBJ2-1; 10 nucleotides agree with TRBD2. Germline loops: CDR1 DFQATT, CDR2 SNEGSKA (reference sequence). The trim removed 7 bases at V and 7 bases at J, leaving 10 bases unmatched. The CDR3 covers 14 residues. The DNA for the CDR3 is TGCAGTGGCCCGCCGGCTAGCGGGAGTAATGAGCAGTTCTTC. Its protein product is CSGPPASGSNEQFF.

This chain uses TRBV30 with TRBJ2-1, with D hard to call. The V gene lost 2 bases and the J gene lost 9 bases, with 17 bases spanning the gap. The CDR3 has 14 residues. Germline V CDR1 and CDR2: GTSNPN, SVGIG (reference sequence). The DNA for the CDR3 is TGTGCCTGGAGTCATGGCCGAGTTGAGAGTGAGCAGTTCTTC. The encoded protein is CAWSHGRVESEQFF.

The chain employs TRBV6-6 and TRBJ2-3; D is unclear. Germline values: CDR1 MNHNY, CDR2 SVGAGI (reference sequence). This CDR3 region has 11 residues. Trimming shortened V by 6 bases and J by 10 bases, and 11 bases separated the two germline ends. CDR3 protein: CASRSLKAQYF. DNA for the CDR3: TGTGCCAGCAGGTCTCTTAAGGCGCAGTATTTT.

This chain joins TRBV7-3 and TRBJ1-6; D gene unclear. V gave up 5 bases and J gave up 7 bases, with 9 bases separating them. The length of the CDR3 is 13 residues. Germline loops: CDR1 SGHTA, CDR2 FQGTGA. Written as DNA, the CDR3 is TGTGCCAGCAGCCAAATAGTGAATTCACCCCTCCACTTT. This codes for CASSQIVNSPLHF.

CDR3 sequence reads: CSARPRTGERGYTF. CDR3 bases: TGCAGTGCTAGACCCCGGACAGGGGAGCGGGGCTACACCTTC. V is TRBV20-1 and J is TRBJ1-2; 9 nucleotides line up with TRBD1. The V gene's germline CDR1 is DFQATT and CDR2 SNEGSKA (reference sequence). This CDR3 has 14 amino acids. Trimming at V came to 2 bases and at J to 8 bases, leaving 9 bases not matched to a gene.

Turning to this clonotype: The junction departs from the called germline gene at one end, perhaps through a read error. The genes are TRBV5-6 and TRBJ2-4; 8 bases are shared with TRBD2. This CDR3 has 15 residues. Germline CDR1 is SGHDT and CDR2 is YYEEEE. Written as DNA, the CDR3 is TGTGCCAGCAGCCTAGCGGGCCTAGCCAAAAACACTCAGTACTTC. Its protein product is CASSLAGLAKNTQYF.

The J gene is TRBJ2-1, the V gene TRBV20-1, with 11 nucleotides matching TRBD2. The CDR3 is made up of 15 amino acids. Per the germline V gene, CDR1 is DFQATT and CDR2 is SNEGSKA (reference sequence). Trimming took 5 bases from V and 0 from J; bases not matched to a gene: 3. CDR3 bases: TGCAGTGCTCCCGGACTAGCGGGCTCCTACAATGAGCAGTTCTTC. It yields the protein CSAPGLAGSYNEQFF.

This clonotype was observed a few times. The chain combines TRBV6-1 with TRBJ2-3; D is possibly TRBD2 (6 bases). The CDR3 is made up of 16 amino acids. Trimming took off 5 bases at V and 3 bases at J, with 18 bases between the two ends. Germline CDR1 is MNHNS and CDR2 is SASEGT. The CDR3 is CASSPGRGISTDTQYF. As DNA, the CDR3 is TGTGCCAGCAGTCCGGGCCGGGGGATTTCGACAGATACGCAGTATTTT.

This clonotype occurred a few times. The chain carries TRBV29-1 and TRBJ2-5; D is ambiguous. CDR1 SQVTM and CDR2 ANQGSEA come from the germline V gene. The CDR3 has 11 amino acids. The V end was cut by 4 bases, the J end by 3 bases, with 6 bases between. The CDR3 DNA follows: TGCAGCGTTGGGCAGAAAGAGACCCAGTACTTC. Amino acids: CSVGQKETQYF.

This chain joins TRBV27 and TRBJ2-7; 12 positions agree with TRBD1. V lost 6 bases and J lost 4; bases outside the gene matches: 13. CDR3 length: 17 amino acids. Germline V gene sequence: CDR1 MNHEY, CDR2 SMNVEV (reference sequence). The CDR3 region has the DNA TGTGCCAGCAGACTAAACCCCGGGACAGGGGGCGTTTACGAGCAGTACTTC. It encodes CASRLNPGTGGVYEQYF.

In the case of this clonotype: The junction departs from the called germline gene at one end, perhaps through a read error. This chain uses TRBV20-1 with TRBJ2-7; 8 nucleotides agree with TRBD2. Germline values: CDR1 DFQATT, CDR2 SNEGSKA (reference sequence). There are 15 residues in the CDR3. The chain's CDR3 is CSVRASGSVLYEQYF. In DNA, the CDR3 is TGCAGTGTTAGAGCCAGCGGGAGTGTATTGTACGAGCAGTACTTC.

J is TRBJ1-6 and V is TRBV7-2; the D gene is possibly TRBD1 (5 bases). The V gene's germline CDR1 is SGHTA and CDR2 FQGNSA. CDR3 size: 17 residues. V was cut by 1 base and J by 6 bases, with 16 bases left in between. The CDR3 sequence: CASSLDSVGGSNSPLHF. The CDR3 coding sequence is TGTGCCAGCAGCTTAGATTCAGTCGGGGGATCTAATTCACCCCTCCACTTT.

This clonotype was seen just once. The chain carries TRBV20-1 and TRBJ1-1; D uncertain. This CDR3 has 13 residues. The germline gives CDR1 DFQATT, CDR2 SNEGSKA (reference sequence). V dropped 2 bases and J dropped 4 bases, with 11 bases sitting between them. The CDR3 sequence is CSARNPRSTEAFF. The DNA for the CDR3 is TGCAGTGCTAGAAACCCTAGGAGCACTGAAGCTTTCTTT.

DNA of the CDR3: TGTGCCAGCAGCGTGAAAAGGGCGAACACTGAAGCTTTCTTT. This encodes CASSVKRANTEAFF. This chain connects TRBV5-5 to TRBJ1-1; unclear D gene. Deletions cut 4 bases from V and 1 base from J, with 11 bases between. Germline-derived CDR1 and CDR2 are SGHKS and YYEKEE (reference sequence). The CDR3 is 14 residues long.

The genes are TRBV4-3 and TRBJ2-5, with unresolved D. Germline assignment: CDR1 LGHNA and CDR2 YSLEER. V dropped 0 bases and J dropped 13 bases, with 12 bases sitting between them. The CDR3 contains 12 residues. For the CDR3, the DNA is TGCGCCAGCAGCCAAGATTATAGAATACGGTACTTC. This codes for CASSQDYRIRYF.